This T cell receptor (beta chain) was obtained from a study of technical replicates of blood from a handful of donors. This clone occurred once. CDR1 SGHVS and CDR2 FNYEAQ come from the germline V gene. The CDR3 length is 16 residues. V gave up 3 bases and J gave up 0 bases; unmatched junction bases: 6. TCRdb keeps only in-frame clones here, not all; method: immunoSEQ multiplex PCR. Here the sample spans tens of thousands of clones, less than 95% being singletons. The clonotype originates from a human donor in good health. Some clones in this sample may be carry-over from other donors' samples. This chain links TRBV7-6 with TRBJ2-7; 9 nucleotides match TRBD2. Input material: PBMCs. CDR3 in amino acids: CASSFVAGAPSYEQYF. The CDR3 region has the DNA TGTGCCAGCAGCTTTGTAGCGGGAGCACCCTCCTACGAGCAGTACTTC.